The following is a TCR beta chain sequence with its context. The antigen remains undetermined. These data are taken from a study of radiotherapy plus CTLA-4 blockade in lung cancer. Findings of the study overall: Increased serum interferon-beta after radiation also reportedly predicted response strongly.

The assay was immunoSEQ multiplex PCR, and TCRdb's table has in-frame clones only and misses some. The sample gives fewer than 45,000 clones, approximately 85% of which show up once; about 6% is in the top ten. Trimming shortened V by 4 bases and J by 4 bases, and 8 bases separated the two germline ends. Germline V gene data show CDR1 as MNHNS and CDR2 as SASEGT. The CDR3 extends over 13 amino acids. The source was peripheral blood, collected from a patient treated with radiotherapy plus ipilimumab. The chain is built from TRBV6-1 and TRBJ1-5; D not certain. This TCR derives from a human donor with non-small cell lung cancer who had stable disease on radiotherapy plus ipilimumab. The CDR3 DNA reads TGTGCCAGCAGTGGCGGGCTGAATCAGCCCCAGCATTTT. This translates into CASSGGLNQPQHF.